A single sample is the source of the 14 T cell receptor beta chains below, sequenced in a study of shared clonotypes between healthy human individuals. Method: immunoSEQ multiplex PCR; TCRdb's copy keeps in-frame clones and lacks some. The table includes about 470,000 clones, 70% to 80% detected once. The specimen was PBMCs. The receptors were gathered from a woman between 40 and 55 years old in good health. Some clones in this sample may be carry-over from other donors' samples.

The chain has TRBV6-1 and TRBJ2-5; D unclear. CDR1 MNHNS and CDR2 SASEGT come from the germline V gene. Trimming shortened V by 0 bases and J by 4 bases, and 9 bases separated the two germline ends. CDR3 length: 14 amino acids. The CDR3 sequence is CASSEAYGAETQYF. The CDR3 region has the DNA TGTGCCAGCAGTGAAGCGTATGGAGCAGAGACCCAGTACTTC.

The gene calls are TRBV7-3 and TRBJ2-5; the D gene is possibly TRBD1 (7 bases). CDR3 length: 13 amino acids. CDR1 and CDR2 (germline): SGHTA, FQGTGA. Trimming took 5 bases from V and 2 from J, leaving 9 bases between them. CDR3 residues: CASSAGQQETQYF. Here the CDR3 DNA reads TGTGCCAGCAGCGCGGGACAGCAAGAGACCCAGTACTTC.

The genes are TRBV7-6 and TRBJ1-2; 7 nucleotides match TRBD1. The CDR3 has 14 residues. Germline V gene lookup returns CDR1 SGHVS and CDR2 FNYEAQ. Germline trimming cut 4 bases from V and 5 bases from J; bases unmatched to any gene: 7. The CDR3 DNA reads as TGTGCCAGCAGCTCCCGGGACAGCGGTTATGGCTACACCTTC. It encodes CASSSRDSGYGYTF.

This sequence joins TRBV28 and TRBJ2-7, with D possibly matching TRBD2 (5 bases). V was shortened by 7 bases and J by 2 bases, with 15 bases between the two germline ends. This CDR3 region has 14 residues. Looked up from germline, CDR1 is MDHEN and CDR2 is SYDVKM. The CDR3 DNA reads TGTGCCAGCACCCCCGGGGTCGAACCCTACGAGCAGTACTTC. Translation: CASTPGVEPYEQYF.

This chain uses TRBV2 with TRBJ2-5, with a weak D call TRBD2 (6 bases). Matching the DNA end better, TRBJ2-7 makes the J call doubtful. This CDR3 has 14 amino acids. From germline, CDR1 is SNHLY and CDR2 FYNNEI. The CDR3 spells CASKIRDFSYEQYF. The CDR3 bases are TGTGCCAGCAAGATACGGGACTTCTCCTACGAGCAGTACTTC.

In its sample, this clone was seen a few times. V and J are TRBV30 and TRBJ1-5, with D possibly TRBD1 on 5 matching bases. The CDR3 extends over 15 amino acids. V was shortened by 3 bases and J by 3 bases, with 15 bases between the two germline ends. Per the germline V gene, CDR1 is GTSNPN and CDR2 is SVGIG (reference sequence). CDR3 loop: CAWRAGGGPNQPQHF. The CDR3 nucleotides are TGTGCCTGGAGGGCGGGGGGAGGCCCCAATCAGCCCCAGCATTTT.

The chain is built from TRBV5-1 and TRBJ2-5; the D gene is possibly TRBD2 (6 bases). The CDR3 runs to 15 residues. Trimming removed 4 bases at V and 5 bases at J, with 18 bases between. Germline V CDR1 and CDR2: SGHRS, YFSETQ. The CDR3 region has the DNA TGCGCCAGCAGCGGGGGGTCTACTAGGGCTGAGACCCAGTACTTC. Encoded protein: CASSGGSTRAETQYF.

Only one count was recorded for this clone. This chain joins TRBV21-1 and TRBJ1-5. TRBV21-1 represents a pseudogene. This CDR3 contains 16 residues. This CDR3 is CASSKVRGAGNQPQHF. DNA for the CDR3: TGTGCCAGCAGCAAAGTGAGGGGCGCGGGTAATCAGCCCCAGCATTTT.

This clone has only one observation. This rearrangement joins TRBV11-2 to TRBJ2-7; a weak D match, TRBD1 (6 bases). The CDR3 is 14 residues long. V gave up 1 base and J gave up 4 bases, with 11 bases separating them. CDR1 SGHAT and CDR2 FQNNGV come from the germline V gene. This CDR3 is CASSLVAGEYEQYF. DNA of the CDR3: TGTGCCAGCAGCTTAGTGGCAGGGGAGTACGAGCAGTACTTC.

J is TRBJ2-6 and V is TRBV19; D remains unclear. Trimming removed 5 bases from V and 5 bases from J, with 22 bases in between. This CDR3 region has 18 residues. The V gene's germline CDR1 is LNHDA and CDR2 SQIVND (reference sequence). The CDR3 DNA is TGTGCCAGTAGTCAAAGAATGCAAATCACAAGTCGGGCCAACGTCCTGACTTTC. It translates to CASSQRMQITSRANVLTF. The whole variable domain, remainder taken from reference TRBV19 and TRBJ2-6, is DGGITQSPKYLFRKEGQNVTLSCEQNLNHDAMYWYRQDPGQGLRLIYYSQIVNDFQKGDIAEGYSVSREKKESFPLTVTSAQKNPTAFYLCASSQRMQITSRANVLTFGAGSRLTVL.

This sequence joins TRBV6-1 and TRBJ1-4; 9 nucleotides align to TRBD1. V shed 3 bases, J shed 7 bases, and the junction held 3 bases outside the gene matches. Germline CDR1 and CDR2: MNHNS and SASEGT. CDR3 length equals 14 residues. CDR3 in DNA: TGTGCCAGCAGTGAGGGACAGGGCGGTGAAAAACTGTTTTTT. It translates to CASSEGQGGEKLFF.

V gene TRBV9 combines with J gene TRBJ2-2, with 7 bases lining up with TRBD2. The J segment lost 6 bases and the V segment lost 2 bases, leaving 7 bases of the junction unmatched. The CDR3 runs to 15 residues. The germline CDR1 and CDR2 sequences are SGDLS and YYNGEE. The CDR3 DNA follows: TGTGCCAGCAGCGTCCTCAGTAGCGGGTCCGGGGAGCTGTTTTTT. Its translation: CASSVLSSGSGELFF.

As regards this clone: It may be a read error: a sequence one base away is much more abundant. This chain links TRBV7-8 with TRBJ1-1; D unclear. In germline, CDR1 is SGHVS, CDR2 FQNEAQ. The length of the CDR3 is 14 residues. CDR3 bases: TGTGCCAGCAGCTTTGGCAGACGTAACACTGGAGCTTTCTTT. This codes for CASSFGRRNTGAFF.

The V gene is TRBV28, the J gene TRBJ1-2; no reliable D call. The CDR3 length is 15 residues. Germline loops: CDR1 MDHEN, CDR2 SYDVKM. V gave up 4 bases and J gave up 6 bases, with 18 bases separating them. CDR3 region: CASSSRTVLINGYTF. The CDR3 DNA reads TGTGCCAGCAGTTCTCGGACTGTTCTTATTAATGGCTACACCTTC.